Listed here is a single T cell receptor (beta chain). This clonotype appeared many times. It lacks a known antigen. There are no base qualities to consult, and no much larger clone falls within one base. Sequencing was carried out with an Illumina HiSeq 1500. TCRdb applied fastp at Q25 and MiXCR to the public reads, then kept only in-frame beta chains. Rows with one shared CDR3 protein collapse into an entry with the most common genes and DNA. Present in this sample are 340,000 or so distinct CDR3 sequences, just under 25% of which were seen just once. The top ten clonotypes cover about 14% of the sample. These data come from a study of T cell repertoires in cytomegalovirus infection (dated by TCRdb to the late 2010s). Context from the whole study: The peptide stimulations were aimed at well-studied HLA-B-restricted epitopes as well as recently identified HLA-C-restricted CMV epitopes, whose presentation resists viral immunomodulation. Donor HLA type was relevant to the analysis, because carriage of CMV infection together with the matching HLA type was indicated by public TCR beta signatures. Results the study describes overall, beyond this receptor: In both this cohort and an independent roughly 360-donor cohort, the cumulative frequency of public TCR beta family members distinguished carriers of CMV infection plus the relevant HLA type. The ex vivo response was dominated by HLA-C-restricted CMV-specific TCR beta clonotypes, which also provided the single most frequent clonotype in two of eight donors.

Interpreted using the paper, the treatment or condition label stands for: in vitro stimulation with specific CMV peptide epitopes to enrich CMV-specific T cells. As encoded in the germline V gene, CDR1 is SGHTA while CDR2 is FQGNSA. V has 7 bases trimmed and J has 4 bases trimmed; junction bases matching no gene number 4. The CDR3 runs 13 residues from the cysteine to the phenylalanine. Only the CDR3 part of the read is kept: 39 bases, read in frame from the first base. This receptor was taken from a human donor in good health (CMV status not recorded). Some clones in this sample may be carry-over from other donors' samples. In this chain, TRBV7-2 is recombined with TRBJ1-1, and TRBD1 aligns with 9 junction nucleotides. Specimen: cultured PBMCs, collected from culture after CMV antigen stimulation. The CDR3 is CASTRDRATEAFF. The nucleotide sequence reads as follows: TGTGCCAGCACCCGGGACAGGGCCACTGAAGCTTTCTTT.